The 12 T cell receptor beta chains below were found in one sample sequenced in a study of blood T cell repertoires in COVID-19. Profiled with immunoSEQ multiplex PCR; TCRdb holds only in-frame clones, not every one. The table lists approximately 170,000 clones, 80% to 90% of them singletons. Sequencing was done on a sample of PBMCs or T cells enriched from blood (not recorded which). These receptors were obtained from a woman younger than 30 who had recovered from COVID-19.

J is TRBJ1-5 and V is TRBV30; 7 nucleotides agree with TRBD1. The V and J ends lost 5 bases and 0 bases, in that order; junction bases with no gene match: 4. The CDR3 loop spans 14 amino acids. CDR1 is GTSNPN, CDR2 SVGIG, per germline (reference sequence). Here the CDR3 DNA reads TGTGCCTGGGGACAGGCGTATAGCAATCAGCCCCAGCATTTT. Its protein is CAWGQAYSNQPQHF.

The V call is TRBV11-3, the J call TRBJ1-6; D possibly corresponds to TRBD1 (5 bases). The CDR3 length is 14 residues. Trimming removed 3 bases from V and 7 bases from J, with 10 bases in between. CDR1 and CDR2 (germline): SGHNT, YENEEA. In nucleotides, the CDR3 is TGTGCCAGCAGCTTCGACGGACAAAATTCACCCCTCCACTTT. Its protein is CASSFDGQNSPLHF.

The genes are TRBV19 and TRBJ1-2; tentatively, D is TRBD1 (6 bases). The V end was cut by 1 base, the J end by 3 bases, with 9 bases between. This CDR3 region has 14 residues. Germline lookup yields CDR1 LNHDA and CDR2 SQIVND (reference sequence). The CDR3 sequence is CASSIVQGDYGYTF. CDR3 coding DNA: TGTGCCAGTAGTATAGTACAGGGAGACTATGGCTACACCTTC.

This clone was found a few times. The CDR3 loop reads CASTTKPLFTGTDTGELFF. Written as DNA, the CDR3 is TGTGCCAGCACCACAAAACCCCTATTTACCGGGACAGACACCGGGGAGCTGTTTTTT. The chain employs TRBV9 and TRBJ2-2; 7 positions match TRBD1. J lost 3 bases, V lost 6 bases, and 20 bases had no gene match. The CDR3 consists of 19 residues. Germline CDR1 SGDLS, CDR2 YYNGEE. Supplemented by reference TRBV9 and TRBJ2-2, the full variable domain reads DSGVTQTPKHLITATGQRVTLRCSPRSGDLSVYWYQQSLDQGLQFLIQYYNGEERAKGNILERFSAQQFPDLHSELNLSSLELGDSALYFCASTTKPLFTGTDTGELFFGEGSRLTVL.

The genes are TRBV13 and TRBJ1-1, with TRBD1 matching over 8 bases. V was pared by 4 bases and J by 5 bases, with 3 bases of the junction left unmatched. The germline V gene has CDR1 PRHDT and CDR2 FYEKMQ (reference sequence). This CDR3 is built from 13 residues. DNA of the CDR3: TGTGCCAGCAGCTGGACAGGGCTTACTGAAGCTTTCTTT. Translating it yields CASSWTGLTEAFF.

V usage is TRBV28 and J usage is TRBJ1-4, with D tentatively TRBD1 (6 bases). Germline V gives CDR1 MDHEN, CDR2 SYDVKM. CDR3 length: 17 residues. Trimming shortened V by 7 bases and J by 8 bases, and 26 bases separated the two germline ends. CDR3 coding DNA: TGTGCCAGCACCGCACTAACGAGGGGGGGCTCAGGAGAAAAACTGTTTTTT. It encodes CASTALTRGGSGEKLFF. The whole variable domain, filled in from reference TRBV28 and TRBJ1-4, reads DVKVTQSSRYLVKRTGEKVFLECVQDMDHENMFWYRQDPGLGLRLIYFSYDVKMKEKGDIPEGYSVSREKKERFSLILESASTNQTSMYLCASTALTRGGSGEKLFFGSGTQLSVL.

V is TRBV19 and J is TRBJ1-1; no firm D call. Germline-derived CDR1 and CDR2 are LNHDA and SQIVND (reference sequence). V shed 5 bases and J shed 4 bases, with 17 bases lying between them. The CDR3 is 15 amino acids. The CDR3 protein is CASSSGDVFLTEAFF. The CDR3 DNA reads as TGTGCCAGTAGTTCGGGAGACGTGTTCCTCACTGAAGCTTTCTTT.

The chain employs TRBV3-1 (or the pseudogene TRBV3-2) and TRBJ2-1, with 11 nucleotides matching TRBD1. Trimming at V came to 1 base and at J to 6 bases, leaving 2 bases not matched to a gene. Germline assignment: CDR1 LGHDT and CDR2 YNNKEL (reference sequence). This CDR3 comprises 15 residues. CDR3 bases: TGTGCCAGCAGCCAAGGAGGGACAGGGGGCAATGAGCAGTTCTTC. It yields the protein CASSQGGTGGNEQFF.

This chain links TRBV18 with TRBJ1-1, with 8 nucleotides matching TRBD1. The V gene's germline CDR1 is KGHSH and CDR2 LQKENI. This CDR3 has 15 residues. Losses at the gene ends were 3 bases for V and 5 bases for J; bases not matched to a gene: 8. CDR3 nucleotides: TGTGCCAGCTCACCCCTACTTAGGACAGGGACTGAAGCTTTCTTT. It encodes CASSPLLRTGTEAFF.

In the case of this clone: A junction end diverges from the germline sequence, so it may reflect a read error. The chain joins TRBV30 to TRBJ1-1; TRBD1 agrees at 7 bases. Germline CDR1 GTSNPN, CDR2 SVGIG (reference sequence). This CDR3 has 11 amino acids. CDR3 sequence (DNA): TGTGCCTGGAGTGTGGGTCAGGGGGTTATCTTT. It translates to CAWSVGQGVIF.

In its sample, this clone was seen a few times. The genes are TRBV5-4 and TRBJ1-2, with no clear D. Per the germline V gene, CDR1 is SGHNT and CDR2 is YYREEE (reference sequence). Trimming left V 4 bases short and J 0 bases short, with 7 bases between. The CDR3 consists of 13 residues. In DNA, the CDR3 is TGTGCCAGCAGCCGGGATGCTAACTATGGCTACACCTTC. Translated, it gives CASSRDANYGYTF.

The V and J genes are TRBV11-2 and TRBJ2-1; TRBD2 agrees at 7 bases. Unmatched junction bases numbered 19, after V lost 0 bases and J lost 8 bases. The CDR3 spans 19 residues. Germline V gives CDR1 SGHAT, CDR2 FQNNGV. The CDR3 sequence: CASSLDRGERTSFNYEQFF. For the CDR3, the DNA is TGTGCCAGCAGCTTAGACCGCGGCGAGAGGACTAGTTTTAACTATGAGCAGTTCTTC.